The T cell receptor (beta chain) described here comes from a study of post-analysis software for immune sequencing data. Turning to the study itself: Clinical courses comprised relapsing-remitting, secondary progressive and progressive-relapsing multiple sclerosis. Study-level findings and limits: By F measure, samples from a shared preparation batch strongly co-clustered. About 5 TRBV segments, including TRBV5-6, TRBV5-1 and TRBV20-1, were more frequent in patients than controls. Controls showed significantly higher normalized Chao1 diversity than did multiple sclerosis patients.

The CDR3 is made up of 13 amino acids. Germline V lookup: CDR1 DFQATT, CDR2 SNEGSKA (reference sequence). V lost 7 bases and J lost 5; bases outside the gene matches: 8. This clonotype was picked up a small number of times. As yet, its antigen is unknown. cDNA libraries for TCR beta contained unique molecular identifiers. Each batch of about 0.9 to 10 million T cells produced hundreds of thousands of cDNA molecules. TCRdb reprocessed the PCR reads via MiXCR and lists one record per CDR3 protein. This sample has about 540,000 distinct CDR3 sequences, with around a third found just once. Material: blood. This sequence joins TRBV20-1 and TRBJ2-1, with 7 bases lining up with TRBD1. This clonotype was obtained from a girl aged 2-17 years with multiple sclerosis. The CDR3 DNA reads as TGCAGTGTTTCACCCGGGACAGACAATGAGCAGTTCTTC. It codes for CSVSPGTDNEQFF.